This is a list of T cell receptor beta chains from one sample in a study of early T cells in non-severe SARS-CoV-2 infection. TCRdb itself ran the 5' RACE reads through MiXCR, one entry per CDR3 protein. This sample has roughly 88,000 distinct CDR3 sequences; approximately 14% occur once, and the top ten carry roughly 6.5%. Material: whole blood. The receptors derive from an adult who was a healthcare worker with PCR-confirmed SARS-CoV-2 infection or an uninfected control (not recorded which). Each CDR3 is given with its conserved first and last residue. D genes are given only for firm matches. Size values are once, few and many counts, or a class for expanded clones, and some rows have none.

clone_size,j_call,v_call,d_call,cdr3_length,cdr3_nt,cdr3_aa
many,TRBJ1-2,TRBV7-2,.,15,TGTGCCAGCAGCTTAGTAAACGGACCTGGCTATGGCTACACCTTC,CASSLVNGPGYGYTF
many,TRBJ1-1,TRBV7-8,TRBD1,15,TGTGCCAGCAGCCCGAAGAGCAGGGGGAGTGATGAAGCTTTCTTT,CASSPKSRGSDEAFF
.,TRBJ1-5,TRBV19,.,14,TGTGCCAGTACTCCCTGGGGGACGGATCAGCCCCAGCATTTT,CASTPWGTDQPQHF
few,TRBJ1-5,TRBV20-1,.,16,TGCAGTGCTAGAGTAGGGGCTCCTTATAGCAATCAGCCCCAGCATTTT,CSARVGAPYSNQPQHF
few,TRBJ1-1,TRBV6-2/TRBV6-3,.,12,TGTGCCAGCAGTTACAAGAACACTGAAGCTTTCTTT,CASSYKNTEAFF
few,TRBJ2-5,TRBV5-1,.,16,TGCGCCAGCAGCTTGAGTGCGCAGGGTTGGGCGGCGACCCAGTACTTC,CASSLSAQGWAATQYF
.,TRBJ1-4,TRBV4-2,.,15,TGTGCCAGCAGCCAAGATCGCAGGGGCAATGAAAAACTGTTTTTT,CASSQDRRGNEKLFF
many,TRBJ1-1,TRBV6-1,.,15,TGTGCCAGCAGTGATGTATCCGGTGTAGACACTGAAGCTTTCTTT,CASSDVSGVDTEAFF
many,TRBJ2-1,TRBV29-1,.,14,TGCAGTAGCCTGGGAGGCATAGCCAACAATGAGCAGTTCTTC,CSSLGGIANNEQFF
many,TRBJ2-1,TRBV12-3/TRBV12-4,.,13,TGTGCCAGCAGCCTTGGCCGCCGCAATGAGCAGTTCTTC,CASSLGRRNEQFF
.,TRBJ2-1,TRBV7-9,.,13,TGTGCCAGCAGCTTAGGCGGAGGGGATGAGCAGTTCTTC,CASSLGGGDEQFF
few,TRBJ1-1,TRBV6-2/TRBV6-3,TRBD1,14,TGTGCCAGCAGTTTCGACAGGGGGAACACTGAAGCTTTCTTT,CASSFDRGNTEAFF
.,TRBJ2-1,TRBV6-5,.,14,TGTGCCAGCAGCCGCTCCACCTCCTACAATGAGCAGTTCTTC,CASSRSTSYNEQFF
many,TRBJ2-7,TRBV2,.,10,TGTGCCAGCAGCTCGGGGGAGCAGTACTTC,CASSSGEQYF
few,TRBJ1-1,TRBV3-1,.,16,TGTGCCAGCAGCCAAGATAGACGTACGATGAACACTGAAGCTTTCTTT,CASSQDRRTMNTEAFF
.,TRBJ2-7,TRBV3-1,.,13,TGTGCCAGCAGCCATGGGCTGGGGAACGAGCAGTACTTC,CASSHGLGNEQYF
medium-sized,TRBJ2-7,TRBV3-1,.,14,TGTGCCAGCAGCCAAGATCTTTGGGGGTACGAGCAGTACTTC,CASSQDLWGYEQYF
many,TRBJ1-1,TRBV28,.,12,TGTGCCAGCAGTAGGAACAGGTTTGAAGCTTTCTTT,CASSRNRFEAFF
.,TRBJ1-1,TRBV29-1,.,13,TGCAGCGTCGGCCGCGGGGTAAAGGCTGAAGCTTTCTTT,CSVGRGVKAEAFF
many,TRBJ1-6,TRBV6-2/TRBV6-3,TRBD1,13,TGTGCCTGCCGGGACAGGGGAAATTCACCCCTCCACTTT,CACRDRGNSPLHF
.,TRBJ2-7,TRBV6-5,TRBD1,15,TGTGCCAGCAGTGACCCGGGACAGGGGGCTAGGGAGCAGTACTTC,CASSDPGQGAREQYF
few,TRBJ2-7,TRBV6-5,.,12,TGTGCCAGCAGTTACGATTTCCAGGAGCAGTACTTC,CASSYDFQEQYF
.,TRBJ1-2,TRBV20-1,TRBD1,14,TGCAGTGCTAGGGACAGGGGGCTTAACTATGGCTACACCTTC,CSARDRGLNYGYTF
.,TRBJ2-3,TRBV20-1,TRBD2,14,TGCAGTGCTAGTGGGCGGGGGAACACAGATACGCAGTATTTT,CSASGRGNTDTQYF
.,TRBJ2-3,TRBV5-1,.,14,TGCGCCAGCAGCTGGACCGGGACTACAGATACGCAGTATTTT,CASSWTGTTDTQYF
few,TRBJ2-3,TRBV12-3/TRBV12-4,TRBD2,17,TGTGCCAGCAGTTTGCTGGCGGGGGGACGTGATACAGATACGCAGTATTTT,CASSLLAGGRDTDTQYF
.,TRBJ2-7,TRBV29-1,.,14,TGCAGCGTTGCGGTGGTCGGACGAATATACGAGCAGTACTTC,CSVAVVGRIYEQYF
many,TRBJ2-7,TRBV4-3,.,17,TGCGCCAGCAGCCAAGATCATCAGTCAGGGTGGGACAACGAGCAGTACTTC,CASSQDHQSGWDNEQYF
few,TRBJ2-3,TRBV21-1,.,18,TGTGCCAGCAGCAAAGAGCGGACTAGCGCTCTACACACAGATACGCAGTATTTT,CASSKERTSALHTDTQYF
many,TRBJ2-1,TRBV2,.,11,TGTGCCAGCAGTGAAACAGCCTCCCAGTTCTTC,CASSETASQFF
many,TRBJ2-3,TRBV13,.,16,TGTGCCAGCAGCTTATACAGGGGAGGTTCCCCAGATACGCAGTATTTT,CASSLYRGGSPDTQYF
many,TRBJ1-2,TRBV3-1,.,14,TGTGCCAGCAGCCAAGATCCCGGGACGTATGGCTACACCTTC,CASSQDPGTYGYTF
.,TRBJ1-3,TRBV4-2,.,16,TGTGCCAGCAGCCAAAGATTTCCCTTCTCTGGAAACACCATATATTTT,CASSQRFPFSGNTIYF
.,TRBJ1-3,TRBV11-3,.,15,TGTGCCAGCAGCTTGGGGCCGCTCTCTGGAAACACCATATATTTT,CASSLGPLSGNTIYF
few,TRBJ2-5,TRBV29-1,TRBD1,17,TGCAGCGTTAAAGACAGGGCCACCTACCGCGATCAAGAGACCCAGTACTTC,CSVKDRATYRDQETQYF
many,TRBJ2-3,TRBV12-3/TRBV12-4,.,15,TGTGCCACCAGTAACAGGGTAGCGGCGACAGATACGCAGTATTTT,CATSNRVAATDTQYF
many,TRBJ2-2,TRBV6-4,.,15,TGTGCCAGCAGTGACGCCATGGACAGTCCCGGGGAGCTGTTTTTT,CASSDAMDSPGELFF
few,TRBJ1-5,TRBV10-2,.,16,TGCGCCAGCAGTGAGTTCCTCGGGGAGAAGGATCAGCCCCAGCATTTT,CASSEFLGEKDQPQHF
.,TRBJ1-4,TRBV7-7,TRBD1,14,TGTGCTAGCAGCCAGGGACAGGCGAGTGAAAAACTGTTTTTT,CASSQGQASEKLFF
.,TRBJ2-3,TRBV12-3/TRBV12-4,TRBD1,13,TGTGCCAGCAGACGGACAGGGCTTGATACGCAGTATTTT,CASRRTGLDTQYF
few,TRBJ1-1,TRBV2,.,14,TGTGCCAGCACCGTCTCAGACGGGAACACTGAAGCTTTCTTT,CASTVSDGNTEAFF
many,TRBJ1-1,TRBV7-2,TRBD1,14,TGTGCCAGCAGCGAGGACAGGGTCAACACTGAAGCTTTCTTT,CASSEDRVNTEAFF
.,TRBJ2-6,TRBV29-1,TRBD1,14,TGCAGCGTGACAGGGAGCTCTGGGGCCAACGTCCTGACTTTC,CSVTGSSGANVLTF